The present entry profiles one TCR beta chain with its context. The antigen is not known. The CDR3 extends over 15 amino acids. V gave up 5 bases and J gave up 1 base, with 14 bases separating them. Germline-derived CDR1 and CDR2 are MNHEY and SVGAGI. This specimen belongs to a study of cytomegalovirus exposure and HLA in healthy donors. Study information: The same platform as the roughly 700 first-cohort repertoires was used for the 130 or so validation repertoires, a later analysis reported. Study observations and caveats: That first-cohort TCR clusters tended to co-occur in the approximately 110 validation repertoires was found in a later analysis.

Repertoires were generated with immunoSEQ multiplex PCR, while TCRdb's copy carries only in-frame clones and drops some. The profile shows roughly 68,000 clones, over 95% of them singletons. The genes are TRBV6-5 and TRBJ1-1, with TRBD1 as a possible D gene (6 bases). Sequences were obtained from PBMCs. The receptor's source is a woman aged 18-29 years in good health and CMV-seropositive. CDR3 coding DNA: TGTGCCAGCAGTCCCCACAGGGTCGGGAACACTGAAGCTTTCTTT. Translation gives CASSPHRVGNTEAFF.